The 13 T cell receptor beta chains below come from one sample, sequenced in a study of regulatory T cells in long-lasting Graves disease. As for time point: persistent/refractory GD, antithyroid drugs over 5 years with positive TRAb. Making the TCR library involved RNA that had been extracted from PBMCs. To make TCR beta libraries, researchers used iRepertoire HTBI primers and Arm-PCR of CDR3 regions. TCRdb redid the calling of the multiplex PCR reads with MiXCR, one entry per CDR3 protein. The sample includes approximately 400,000 distinct CDR3 sequences, 20% to 30% of them seen just once. The sample in question was peripheral blood mononuclear cells (PBMCs), obtained when the disease was refractory, from a patient treated with antithyroid drugs. These receptors were obtained from a female donor with Graves disease.

The V gene is TRBV20-1, the J gene TRBJ1-5; a weak D match, TRBD1 (6 bases). This CDR3 comprises 14 residues. Per germline, CDR1 DFQATT and CDR2 SNEGSKA (reference sequence). Trimming shortened V by 4 bases and J by 2 bases, and 12 bases separated the two germline ends. CDR3 region: CSAIDRRGNQPQHF. The CDR3 bases are TGCAGTGCTATCGACAGGCGGGGCAATCAGCCCCAGCATTTT.

This clonotype was seen many times. The rearrangement links TRBV15 to TRBJ1-2, with TRBD1 matching 10 bases. Trimming removed 3 bases from V and 7 bases from J; junction bases left unmatched: 11. The CDR3 contains 16 residues. The germline V gene has CDR1 LNHNV and CDR2 YYDKDF (reference sequence). The CDR3 DNA sequence: TGTGCCACCAGCAGGGACAGGGGGGAGACGCTGGCTGGCTACACCTTC. Translating gives CATSRDRGETLAGYTF.

This clonotype was recorded many times. The V call is TRBV28, the J call TRBJ2-7; perhaps TRBD1 as D (6 bases). With 4 bases removed from V and 0 bases from J, the gap between germline ends came to 19 bases. Germline assignment: CDR1 MDHEN and CDR2 SYDVKM. This CDR3 is built from 17 residues. CDR3 sequence: CASSSQSLRDNSYEQYF. The CDR3 coding sequence is TGTGCCAGCAGTTCCCAATCCCTCCGGGACAACTCCTACGAGCAGTACTTC. Full variable domain (remainder filled in from reference TRBV28 and TRBJ2-7): DVKVTQSSRYLVKRTGEKVFLECVQDMDHENMFWYRQDPGLGLRLIYFSYDVKMKEKGDIPEGYSVSREKKERFSLILESASTNQTSMYLCASSSQSLRDNSYEQYFGPGTRLTVT.

J is TRBJ2-7 and V is TRBV20-1, with 10 bases fitting TRBD1. CDR3 size: 15 residues. The germline gives CDR1 DFQATT, CDR2 SNEGSKA (reference sequence). The V and J ends lost 1 base and 1 base, in that order; junction bases with no gene match: 4. The CDR3 sequence: CSARAPGQGSYEQYF. CDR3 bases: TGCAGTGCTAGAGCACCGGGACAGGGGTCCTACGAGCAGTACTTC.

This clonotype appeared many times. The V and J genes are TRBV2 and TRBJ1-4; D unclear. V lost 5 bases, J lost 3 bases, and 19 bases lay in between. The CDR3 spans 17 residues. The germline gives CDR1 SNHLY, CDR2 FYNNEI. The CDR3 DNA is TGTGCCAGCAGTACTCCGCCCGGGAGGGCCTCTAATGAAAAACTGTTTTTT. It is translated as CASSTPPGRASNEKLFF.

This chain links TRBV9 with TRBJ1-3; a weak D match, TRBD1 (5 bases). The V end was cut by 3 bases, the J end by 0 bases, with 10 bases between. The CDR3 extends over 15 amino acids. Germline CDR1 reads SGDLS; CDR2 reads YYNGEE. The CDR3 loop is CASSEGRSSGNTIYF. In DNA, the CDR3 is TGTGCCAGCAGCGAGGGACGGAGCTCTGGAAACACCATATATTTT. Full variable domain (remainder filled in from reference TRBV9 and TRBJ1-3): DSGVTQTPKHLITATGQRVTLRCSPRSGDLSVYWYQQSLDQGLQFLIQYYNGEERAKGNILERFSAQQFPDLHSELNLSSLELGDSALYFCASSEGRSSGNTIYFGEGSWLTVV.

This chain connects TRBV20-1 to TRBJ2-4, with TRBD2 matching 16 bases. The CDR3 sequence is 24 residues long. The J segment lost 3 bases and the V segment lost 1 base, leaving 24 bases of the junction unmatched. Germline values: CDR1 DFQATT, CDR2 SNEGSKA (reference sequence). The CDR3 DNA reads as TGCAGTGCTAGAGGGGGTCAAGGACAGGATGGGACTAGCGGGAGGGGAGAGAACAAAAACATTCAGTACTTC. It codes for CSARGGQGQDGTSGRGENKNIQYF.

The rearrangement joins TRBV20-1 to TRBJ1-6; 7 bases line up with TRBD1. The CDR3 contains 14 residues. V dropped 6 bases and J dropped 2; count of bases not matched to a gene: 4. Germline CDR1 reads DFQATT; CDR2 reads SNEGSKA (reference sequence). The CDR3 loop reads CSARDRTYNSPLHF. In nucleotides, the CDR3 is TGCAGTGCCAGGGACAGAACCTATAATTCACCCCTCCACTTT.

There are many counts of this clonotype. The gene calls are TRBV12-3 or TRBV12-4 and TRBJ2-2; D perhaps matches TRBD2 (5 bases). The CDR3 spans 15 residues. V was shortened by 6 bases and J by 0 bases, with 11 bases between the two germline ends. The CDR3 loop is CASSQGLTNTGELFF. CDR3 nucleotide sequence: TGTGCCAGCAGCCAAGGACTGACGAACACCGGGGAGCTGTTTTTT.

Turning to this clonotype: The junction differs from germline at one of its ends, possibly a read error. This chain connects TRBV4-1 to TRBJ2-5; the D gene could be TRBD1 or TRBD2 (6 bases each). The CDR3 contains 14 residues. From germline, CDR1 is MGHRA and CDR2 YSYEKL. The CDR3 sequence: CASSRGTTQETQYF. CDR3 coding DNA: TGTGCCAGCAGCCGGGGGACAACCCAAGAGACCCAGTACTTC.

This clonotype was found a few times. The chain carries TRBV30 and TRBJ2-7, with D possibly being TRBD2 (7 bases). CDR1 is GTSNPN, CDR2 SVGIG, per germline (reference sequence). Between the trimmed V and J ends, which lost 5 bases and 2 bases, there was a span of 22 bases. The CDR3 is 16 residues long. The DNA of the CDR3 is TGTGCCTGGGGGAGGGGGTCTAGCGGAGGTACCTACGAGCAGTACTTC. It specifies CAWGRGSSGGTYEQYF.

This rearrangement joins TRBV7-9 to TRBJ2-7; D is uncertain. Trimming took 5 bases from V and 6 from J, leaving 11 bases between them. Per the germline V gene, CDR1 is SEHNR and CDR2 is FQNEAQ (reference sequence). CDR3 size: 12 residues. The CDR3 DNA follows: TGTGCCAGCAGCCCCGAAGTGGGCGAGCAGTACTTC. Its translation: CASSPEVGEQYF.

This clonotype was seen a few times. The chain is built from TRBV20-1 and TRBJ1-1; D ambiguous. Germline-derived CDR1 and CDR2 are DFQATT and SNEGSKA (reference sequence). CDR3 length equals 12 residues. Trimming pared 6 bases from V and 2 bases from J, leaving 10 bases between. The CDR3 sequence: CSAGRTNTEAFF. Written as DNA, the CDR3 is TGCAGTGCCGGACGCACAAACACTGAAGCTTTCTTT.